Following are 14 T cell receptor beta chains from one sample sequenced in a study of blood T cell repertoires in COVID-19. Sequencing used immunoSEQ multiplex PCR; TCRdb keeps in-frame clones, though not all of them. Of around 120,000 clones in the sample, over 55% are singletons; the top ten hold over 2%. Sequencing input: peripheral blood. These receptors were obtained from a woman in her seventies with acute or convalescent COVID-19.

This rearrangement joins TRBV19 to TRBJ2-1; D may be TRBD2 (6 bases). Germline CDR1 reads LNHDA; CDR2 reads SQIVND (reference sequence). Trimming shortened V by 6 bases and J by 4 bases, and 13 bases separated the two germline ends. This CDR3 spans 14 amino acids. The CDR3 here is CASSLEGSYNEQFF. CDR3 sequence (DNA): TGTGCCAGTAGCTTGGAGGGCTCATACAATGAGCAGTTCTTC. Together with reference TRBV19 and TRBJ2-1, the CDR3 gives the full variable domain: DGGITQSPKYLFRKEGQNVTLSCEQNLNHDAMYWYRQDPGQGLRLIYYSQIVNDFQKGDIAEGYSVSREKKESFPLTVTSAQKNPTAFYLCASSLEGSYNEQFFGPGTRLTVL.

This clone was recorded once. This sequence joins TRBV14 and TRBJ2-5, with TRBD2 identical over 12 bases. Germline V gene sequence: CDR1 SGHDN, CDR2 FVKESK. The CDR3 covers 15 residues. The J segment lost 5 bases and the V segment lost 4 bases, leaving 5 bases of the junction unmatched. The CDR3 loop reads CASSLLAGGLETQYF. Here the CDR3 DNA reads TGTGCCAGCAGCCTACTAGCGGGAGGCCTGGAGACCCAGTACTTC.

This clone has only one observation. This chain links TRBV2 with TRBJ2-3; unclear D gene. Germline V lookup: CDR1 SNHLY, CDR2 FYNNEI. CDR3 length equals 11 residues. V lost 2 bases to trimming and J lost 6 bases, with 3 bases between them. The DNA of the CDR3 is TGTGCCAGCAGTGAATCTGATACGCAGTATTTT. Translating it yields CASSESDTQYF.

V usage is TRBV18 and J usage is TRBJ2-7; TRBD1 agrees at 7 bases. After removal of 4 bases from V and 2 bases from J, the junction contained 8 bases not matched to a gene. The CDR3 is made up of 15 amino acids. CDR1 is KGHSH and CDR2 is LQKENI in the germline V gene. The CDR3 loop is CASSLGQAQTYEQYF. CDR3 nucleotide sequence: TGTGCCAGCTCACTTGGACAGGCTCAAACCTACGAGCAGTACTTC.

V and J are TRBV5-1 and TRBJ1-1; 11 bases agree with TRBD1. With 1 base clipped from V and 6 bases from J, the junction kept 2 bases outside the gene matches. The germline V gene encodes CDR1 SGHRS and CDR2 YFSETQ. The CDR3 extends over 14 amino acids. As DNA, the CDR3 is TGCGCCAGCAGCTTGACGGGACAGGGGGCTGAAGCTTTCTTT. It yields the protein CASSLTGQGAEAFF.

In DNA form, the CDR3 reads TGTGCCAGCTCGGCCAGTAGCGGGCCTGAATTATCTGGGGCCAACGTCCTGACTTTC. Translated: CASSASSGPELSGANVLTF. V and J are TRBV18 and TRBJ2-6, with 7 bases aligning to TRBD2. The CDR3 spans 19 residues. The V gene's germline CDR1 is KGHSH and CDR2 LQKENI. V trimming: 6 bases; J trimming: 1 base; junction bases outside the gene matches: 15. The entire variable domain, with the rest obtained from reference TRBV18 and TRBJ2-6, is as follows: NAGVMQNPRHLVRRRGQEARLRCSPMKGHSHVYWYRQLPEEGLKFMVYLQKENIIDESGMPKERFSAEFPKEGPSILRIQQVVRGDSAAYFCASSASSGPELSGANVLTFGAGSRLTVL.

J is TRBJ1-5 and V is TRBV6-6, with a tentative D call TRBD1 (6 bases). This CDR3 has 14 amino acids. Trimming took off 6 bases at V and 6 bases at J, with 15 bases between the two ends. Germline CDR1 is MNHNY and CDR2 is SVGAGI (reference sequence). CDR3: CASRNPGEFQPQHF. The CDR3 DNA follows: TGTGCCAGCAGAAACCCAGGGGAATTTCAGCCCCAGCATTTT.

This clone has just one count. The chain has TRBV5-5 and TRBJ1-6, with a possible D match to TRBD1 (6 bases). Trimming stripped 0 bases from V and 7 bases from J, with 11 bases between. This CDR3 is built from 15 residues. In germline, CDR1 is SGHKS, CDR2 YYEKEE (reference sequence). CDR3 residues: CASSLVTGWNSPLHF. The DNA of the CDR3 is TGTGCCAGCAGCTTGGTAACAGGGTGGAATTCACCCCTCCACTTT.

This clone appeared once. The chain carries TRBV7-3 and TRBJ2-2; the D gene is possibly TRBD2 (6 bases). V shed 5 bases and J shed 4 bases, with 14 bases lying between them. CDR3 length equals 15 residues. Germline-derived CDR1 and CDR2 are SGHTA and FQGTGA. CDR3 amino acids: CASSPQRVSTGELFF. The CDR3 nucleotides are TGTGCCAGCAGCCCACAGCGGGTGTCCACCGGGGAGCTGTTTTTT.

V gene TRBV15 combines with J gene TRBJ1-6; 8 bases map to TRBD1. V lost 1 base to trimming and J lost 4 bases; unmatched junction nucleotides: 6. Germline V gene data show CDR1 as LNHNV and CDR2 as YYDKDF (reference sequence). There are 17 residues in the CDR3. In DNA, the CDR3 is TGTGCCACCAGCAGAGCTCGCCGACAGGGGTATAATTCACCCCTCCACTTT. This encodes CATSRARRQGYNSPLHF.

This chain joins TRBV11-2 and TRBJ2-1; D is possibly TRBD2 (6 bases). Germline V gene sequence: CDR1 SGHAT, CDR2 FQNNGV. V lost 1 base and J lost 2, with 15 bases in between. CDR3 length equals 17 residues. The CDR3 protein is CASSLGGGGPAYNEQFF. The CDR3 DNA is TGTGCCAGCAGCTTAGGGGGTGGAGGGCCGGCCTACAATGAGCAGTTCTTC.

About this clone: The sample holds other DNA sequences that translate to the same CDR3. The CDR3 region has the DNA TGTGCCAGCAGCCAAGGCGGGAATTCACCCCTCCACTTT. It translates to CASSQGGNSPLHF. This chain joins TRBV3-1 (or the pseudogene TRBV3-2) and TRBJ1-6; no clear D. Germline loops: CDR1 LGHDT, CDR2 YNNKEL (reference sequence). V lost 1 base, J lost 7 bases, and 5 bases lay in between. This CDR3 spans 13 amino acids.

The rearrangement links TRBV7-2 to TRBJ1-5; D is perhaps TRBD1 (5 bases). Trimming removed 1 base at V and 6 bases at J, with 10 bases between. Germline-derived CDR1 and CDR2 are SGHTA and FQGNSA. CDR3 length: 14 amino acids. CDR3 sequence (DNA): TGTGCCAGCAGCTTAGAACAGGTCGGTCAGCCCCAGCATTTT. Translating gives CASSLEQVGQPQHF.

The chain recombines TRBV6-1 with TRBJ1-5, with D perhaps matching TRBD1 (5 bases). The V end lost 2 bases, the J end lost 2 bases, and 13 bases lay between the germline ends. The CDR3 consists of 16 residues. Germline-derived CDR1 and CDR2 are MNHNS and SASEGT. As DNA, the CDR3 is TGTGCCAGCAGTGAACGGTCAGGGAAGGGCAATCAGCCCCAGCATTTT. The encoded protein is CASSERSGKGNQPQHF.